The sequence of this T cell receptor (beta chain) was determined in a study of T cell responses to AZD1222 COVID-19 vaccine. General observations from the study: Repertoires were obtained solely post-peak T cell response. It was only six AZD1222 recipients who were seropositive at baseline.

The CDR3 is made up of 11 amino acids. The V and J ends lost 3 bases and 8 bases respectively, with 7 bases between them. Second-dose groups at about 4 or about 12 weeks were pooled. As to this clone: The target antigen is unknown.

Data came from immunoSEQ multiplex PCR; TCRdb stores just in-frame clones and leaves some out. The data contain about 86,000 clones, approximately 89% of them singletons. The clonotype originates from an adult who received the AZD1222 COVID-19 vaccine. The J gene is TRBJ1-2, the V gene TRBV12-3 or TRBV12-4; D gene ambiguous. The starting material was peripheral blood, obtained 28 days after the second AZD1222 dose. The CDR3 DNA reads as TGTGCCAGCAGTTTGCGGGCCGGCTACACCTTC. Protein: CASSLRAGYTF.